A single sample gave rise to the 9 T cell receptor beta chains below, sequenced in a study of post-analysis software for immune sequencing data. Study-level findings and limits: TRBV5-6, TRBV5-1 and TRBV20-1 belonged to a set of roughly 5 TRBV segments that were more frequent in patients than controls.

No antigens are known for them. Sequencing libraries made from TCR beta cDNA carried unique molecular identifiers. TCRdb analysed the PCR reads with MiXCR anew, one entry per CDR3 protein. The sample holds hundreds of thousands of distinct CDR3 sequences, approximately 42% seen once. Specimen: blood. The receptor source for this set is a girl aged 2-10 years with multiple sclerosis.

V gene TRBV4-2 combines with J gene TRBJ2-5; the D gene is possibly TRBD2 (5 bases). This CDR3 has 18 residues. The V end lost 0 bases, the J end lost 4 bases, and 21 bases lay between the germline ends. Germline V gene data show CDR1 as LGHNA and CDR2 as YNFKEQ. CDR3 in DNA: TGTGCCAGCAGCCAAGAGTCGGGAACTAGAGACTATGGAGAGACCCAGTACTTC. Amino acid sequence: CASSQESGTRDYGETQYF.

This clonotype has a handful of counts. The chain has TRBV28 and TRBJ1-6, with a weak D call TRBD1 (6 bases). This CDR3 has 15 amino acids. Germline CDR1 and CDR2: MDHEN and SYDVKM. Between the trimmed V and J ends, which lost 4 bases and 7 bases, there was a span of 14 bases. DNA of the CDR3: TGTGCCAGCAGTTCCCGGACAGTTCGAAATTCACCCCTCCACTTT. Its protein product is CASSSRTVRNSPLHF.

The V call is TRBV6-1, the J call TRBJ2-1; 14 bases line up with TRBD2. With 8 bases clipped from V and 4 bases from J, the junction kept 10 bases outside the gene matches. The CDR3 runs 17 residues. CDR1 and CDR2 from the germline V gene are MNHNS and SASEGT. The CDR3 region has the DNA TGTGCCAGCTTGAGACTAGCGGGGGGGAAACTTTACAATGAGCAGTTCTTC. Translated, it gives CASLRLAGGKLYNEQFF.

V gene TRBV27 combines with J gene TRBJ2-3; D might be TRBD2 (6 bases). The CDR3 has 15 amino acids. Trimming left V 8 bases short and J 2 bases short, with 17 bases between. Germline values: CDR1 MNHEY, CDR2 SMNVEV (reference sequence). The chain's CDR3 is CASRGLLLNTDTQYF. The CDR3 nucleotides are TGTGCCAGCCGGGGACTCCTACTGAACACAGATACGCAGTATTTT.

In this sample, this clonotype turned up a few times. The chain couples TRBV7-8 to TRBJ2-7; D unclear. Trimming pared 0 bases from V and 0 bases from J, leaving 9 bases between. The CDR3 is made up of 15 amino acids. Germline V CDR1 and CDR2: SGHVS, FQNEAQ. The DNA of the CDR3 is TGTGCCAGCAGCTTAGCCCGGGCGAGCTCCTACGAGCAGTACTTC. Residues: CASSLARASSYEQYF.

This clonotype was picked up one time. V usage is TRBV27 and J usage is TRBJ2-1, with 9 positions matching TRBD2. There are 17 residues in the CDR3. The germline V gene encodes CDR1 MNHEY and CDR2 SMNVEV (reference sequence). The V and J ends lost 2 bases and 8 bases, in that order; junction bases with no gene match: 13. CDR3 DNA: TGTGCCAGCAGTTTAAATAGCGGGAGAGCCGTACAAGATGAGCAGTTCTTC. This translates into CASSLNSGRAVQDEQFF.

This clonotype occurred a few times. The rearrangement uses TRBV7-2 and TRBJ2-1; a weak D match, TRBD2 (6 bases). Germline loops: CDR1 SGHTA, CDR2 FQGNSA. V gave up 5 bases and J gave up 0 bases, with 11 bases separating them. The CDR3 has 15 amino acids. The CDR3 sequence: CASSATSPSYNEQFF. DNA for the CDR3: TGTGCCAGCAGCGCGACTAGTCCCTCCTACAATGAGCAGTTCTTC.

In its sample, this clonotype was seen a few times. The J gene is TRBJ2-6, the V gene TRBV19; D is unresolved. Germline values: CDR1 LNHDA, CDR2 SQIVND (reference sequence). The CDR3 runs to 15 residues. V was trimmed by 6 bases and J by 0 bases, leaving 9 bases between them. This CDR3 is CASRDGSSGANVLTF. The DNA of the CDR3 is TGTGCCAGTAGGGACGGGTCCTCTGGGGCCAACGTCCTGACTTTC.

The chain couples TRBV20-1 to TRBJ1-6, with a weak D call TRBD1 (6 bases). Germline CDR1 reads DFQATT; CDR2 reads SNEGSKA (reference sequence). The CDR3 loop spans 15 amino acids. V gave up 6 bases and J gave up 4 bases, with 16 bases separating them. CDR3 nucleotides: TGCAGTGCCGAGGGGGGCAGGGTGTATAATTCACCCCTCCACTTT. Translated: CSAEGGRVYNSPLHF.